A single sample is the source of the 23 T cell receptor beta chains below, sequenced in a study of T cells after yellow fever vaccination (dated by TCRdb to between 2019 and 2020). The library was obtained by 5' RACE. Sequencer: Illumina HiSeq 2500. In-frame beta chains were kept once TCRdb had trimmed the public reads at Q25 with fastp and called clones with MiXCR. Each record represents a unique CDR3 protein, reported with the most common genes and DNA among its rows. The sample has 350,000 to 450,000 distinct CDR3 sequences on record, approximately 6% of them singletons. The biggest ten clones account for 15% of the sample. Reading the label with the study, this specimen's treatment or condition is: live attenuated yellow fever vaccine strain. Sequenced material: PBMCs, taken 5 days after the yellow fever booster vaccination. These receptors were taken from a man aged 25-45 years who received the YFV17D yellow fever vaccine.

This rearrangement joins TRBV11-2 to TRBJ2-7; perhaps TRBD2 as D (5 bases). Germline CDR1 SGHAT, CDR2 FQNNGV. Trimming cost V 6 bases and J 4 bases, with 19 bases left between them. This CDR3 contains 15 residues. This CDR3 reads CASSHRGLLGYEQYF. In DNA, the CDR3 is TGTGCCAGCAGTCACCGAGGACTGCTCGGGTACGAGCAGTACTTC.

The genes are TRBV6-2 or TRBV6-3 and TRBJ2-1; 11 positions match TRBD2. V trimming: 8 bases; J trimming: 5 bases; junction bases outside the gene matches: 14. The CDR3 length is 17 residues. The germline CDR1 and CDR2 sequences are MNHEY and SVGEGT. The CDR3 DNA sequence: TGTGCCAGCGGAATTAGCGGGAGGGCCCCTTTCGACAATGAGCAGTTCTTC. Protein sequence: CASGISGRAPFDNEQFF.

The chain has TRBV20-1 and TRBJ1-2; D unclear. Trimming took 1 base from V and 8 from J, leaving 11 bases between them. The CDR3 consists of 12 residues. In germline, CDR1 is DFQATT, CDR2 SNEGSKA (reference sequence). The CDR3: CSARGELGGYTF. CDR3 nucleotide sequence: TGCAGTGCTAGAGGGGAATTGGGCGGCTACACCTTC.

This clonotype was found many times. V usage is TRBV29-1 and J usage is TRBJ2-5; D is uncertain. Deletions cut 6 bases from V and 4 bases from J, with 9 bases between. Germline CDR1 and CDR2: SQVTM and ANQGSEA. The CDR3 extends over 11 amino acids. CDR3 sequence reads: CSVAPLETQYF. CDR3 DNA sequence: TGCAGCGTCGCCCCTTTAGAGACCCAGTACTTC.

The table lists this clonotype with many counts. The chain recombines TRBV5-1 with TRBJ2-2; D is perhaps TRBD2 (5 bases). There are 14 residues in the CDR3. V dropped 4 bases and J dropped 6 bases, with 13 bases sitting between them. Per germline, CDR1 SGHRS and CDR2 YFSETQ. The CDR3 here is CASSPREGSGELFF. Written as DNA, the CDR3 is TGCGCCAGCAGCCCCCGTGAGGGTTCCGGGGAGCTGTTTTTT. Together with reference TRBV5-1 and TRBJ2-2, the CDR3 gives the full variable domain: KAGVTQTPRYLIKTRGQQVTLSCSPISGHRSVSWYQQTPGQGLQFLFEYFSETQRNKGNFPGRFSGRQFSNSRSEMNVSTLELGDSALYLCASSPREGSGELFFGEGSRLTVL.

This clonotype was seen ten or more times. CDR3 in amino acids: CASSKTSGIGGHEQYF. The CDR3 DNA follows: TGCGCCAGCAGCAAGACTAGCGGGATTGGTGGTCACGAGCAGTACTTC. The chain has TRBV5-1 and TRBJ2-7, with 11 bases matching TRBD2. CDR3 length: 16 residues. Germline V gene data show CDR1 as SGHRS and CDR2 as YFSETQ. The ends lost 4 bases at V and 5 bases at J; junction bases unmatched: 11.

The J gene is TRBJ2-7, the V gene TRBV28; D gene unclear. Germline loops: CDR1 MDHEN, CDR2 SYDVKM. This CDR3 has 16 amino acids. Trimming pared 4 bases from V and 2 bases from J, leaving 18 bases between. Written as DNA, the CDR3 is TGTGCCAGCAGTTCGTCAGAGGTGCGGCTCGCCTACGAGCAGTACTTC. This codes for CASSSSEVRLAYEQYF.

On this clonotype itself: No conserved phenylalanine or tryptophan ends this CDR3, so it is likely a read error. CDR3 DNA sequence: TGTGCCACCAACAGGGGGGAGGCCGGGGAGCTGTTTTCT. Residues: CATNRGEAGELFS. V usage is TRBV12-3 or TRBV12-4 and J usage is TRBJ2-2, with 8 bases fitting TRBD1. The CDR3 runs 13 residues. J was trimmed by 6 bases and V by 10 bases; bases with no gene match: 7.

This clonotype was counted at least ten times. The V call is TRBV3-1, the J call TRBJ2-1; D may be TRBD2 (6 bases). CDR3 length: 16 residues. Trimming cost V 5 bases and J 0 bases, with 14 bases left between them. Germline loops: CDR1 LGHDT, CDR2 YNNKEL (reference sequence). CDR3 sequence reads: CASSFPGLSSYNEQFF. Written as DNA, the CDR3 is TGTGCCAGCAGCTTCCCGGGACTGAGCTCCTACAATGAGCAGTTCTTC.

This clonotype showed up just a few times. V and J are TRBV5-1 and TRBJ1-5; 7 bases line up with TRBD1. The CDR3 consists of 15 residues. CDR1 and CDR2 (germline): SGHRS, YFSETQ. With 0 bases clipped from V and 6 bases from J, the junction kept 6 bases outside the gene matches. DNA of the CDR3: TGCGCCAGCAGCTTGGACGACAGGGTGAGTCAGCCCCAGCATTTT. Translated, it gives CASSLDDRVSQPQHF.

The rearrangement joins TRBV14 to TRBJ1-1, with TRBD1 identical over 7 bases. The J segment lost 0 bases and the V segment lost 7 bases, leaving 2 bases of the junction unmatched. The CDR3 covers 13 residues. The germline V gene has CDR1 SGHDN and CDR2 FVKESK. In DNA, the CDR3 is TGTGCCAGCACGGGACAGTTGAACACTGAAGCTTTCTTT. It yields the protein CASTGQLNTEAFF. Filled out from reference TRBV14 and TRBJ1-1, the complete variable domain reads EAGVTQFPSHSVIEKGQTVTLRCDPISGHDNLYWYRRVMGKEIKFLLHFVKESKQDESGMPNNRFLAERTGGTYSTLKVQPAELEDSGVYFCASTGQLNTEAFFGQGTRLTVV.

This clonotype has at least ten counts. The gene calls are TRBV7-2 and TRBJ2-5; 8 nucleotides match TRBD2. With 9 bases clipped from V and 3 bases from J, the junction kept 6 bases outside the gene matches. CDR1 and CDR2 (germline): SGHTA, FQGNSA. This CDR3 is 13 amino acids long. CDR3 region: CASQLAVKETQYF. As DNA, the CDR3 is TGTGCCAGTCAACTAGCGGTTAAAGAGACCCAGTACTTC.

This clonotype came up many times. CDR3 protein: CASSQAQAEALFF. CDR3 nucleotides: TGTGCCAGCAGCCAAGCTCAGGCCGAGGCGCTGTTTTTT. The J gene is TRBJ2-2, the V gene TRBV3-1; D is ambiguous. Germline values: CDR1 LGHDT, CDR2 YNNKEL (reference sequence). The V end was cut by 1 base, the J end by 13 bases, with 13 bases between. This CDR3 is 13 amino acids long.

Many counts were recorded for this clonotype. V and J are TRBV11-2 and TRBJ2-7; D not certain. Deletions cut 1 base from V and 3 bases from J, with 13 bases between. The CDR3 spans 15 residues. Germline V lookup: CDR1 SGHAT, CDR2 FQNNGV. The CDR3 region has the DNA TGTGCCAGCAGCTTAGCTGGCGGCGAATACTACGAGCAGTACTTC. Its protein product is CASSLAGGEYYEQYF.

This chain links TRBV6-5 with TRBJ2-4; D not resolved. Germline V lookup: CDR1 MNHEY, CDR2 SVGAGI. V lost 2 bases and J 0 bases, leaving 8 bases between the germline ends. The CDR3 sequence is 15 residues long. CDR3 protein: CASSYSQLAKNIQYF. Here the CDR3 DNA reads TGTGCCAGCAGTTACAGCCAGCTAGCCAAAAACATTCAGTACTTC.

The table lists this clonotype with many counts. The chain recombines TRBV20-1 with TRBJ2-1, with 8 bases fitting TRBD2. CDR3 length equals 17 residues. Per the germline V gene, CDR1 is DFQATT and CDR2 is SNEGSKA (reference sequence). V was clipped by 3 bases and J by 4 bases; unmatched bases: 14. The CDR3 here is CSASLSKLTSGYNEQFF. The CDR3 DNA reads TGCAGTGCTAGCCTCTCAAAGTTAACTAGCGGTTACAATGAGCAGTTCTTC.

The V and J genes are TRBV12-3 or TRBV12-4 and TRBJ1-6; tentatively, D is TRBD1 (5 bases). The ends were cut back, 6 bases at V and 7 bases at J, with 16 bases in the middle. This CDR3 region has 15 residues. The CDR3 protein is CASRGRDGFNSPLHF. The CDR3 bases are TGTGCCAGCAGAGGCCGGGACGGATTCAATTCACCCCTCCACTTT.

V is TRBV7-2 and J is TRBJ2-7, with a possible D match to TRBD2 (5 bases). CDR3 length: 13 amino acids. CDR1 is SGHTA and CDR2 is FQGNSA in the germline V gene. The germline V and J ends were trimmed by 4 bases and 10 bases, with 17 bases remaining between them. The CDR3 DNA reads as TGTGCCAGCAGCTCCATGGGAGTCGCGTCTCAGTACTTC. It yields the protein CASSSMGVASQYF.

This clonotype was detected many times. The chain couples TRBV6-5 to TRBJ1-2, with unresolved D. CDR3 length: 12 residues. Trimming removed 4 bases at V and 4 bases at J, with 7 bases between. The germline CDR1 and CDR2 sequences are MNHEY and SVGAGI. CDR3 loop: CASSFGPYGYTF. The CDR3 coding sequence is TGTGCCAGCAGTTTTGGCCCCTATGGCTACACCTTC.

This clonotype was seen repeatedly, ten times or more. V usage is TRBV21-1 and J usage is TRBJ2-1; the D call in the table, TRBD2, was not verified against the DNA. TRBV21-1 is assigned pseudogene status. CDR3 length: 16 amino acids. The CDR3 sequence: CASSNRAESSYNEQFF. The CDR3 DNA follows: TGTGCCAGCAGCAACCGAGCGGAAAGCTCCTACAATGAGCAGTTCTTC.

This clonotype was recorded at least ten times. The chain is built from TRBV20-1 and TRBJ2-1; 14 nucleotides match TRBD2. The CDR3 has 18 residues. The trim removed 1 base at V and 9 bases at J, leaving 14 bases unmatched. Germline CDR1 and CDR2: DFQATT and SNEGSKA (reference sequence). The DNA for the CDR3 is TGCAGTGCTAGAGGACTAGCGGGAGGGCATTCCGGCCGTGGTGAGCAGTTCTTC. This translates into CSARGLAGGHSGRGEQFF.

This clonotype occurred a few times. The CDR3 loop is CAVNSGSPTDTQYF. Written as DNA, the CDR3 is TGCGCCGTCAATAGCGGGAGTCCGACAGATACGCAGTATTTT. The chain couples TRBV10-1 to TRBJ2-3; 9 bases agree with TRBD2. This CDR3 region has 14 residues. Germline lookup yields CDR1 WNHNN and CDR2 SYGVQD (reference sequence). The ends lost 11 bases at V and 3 bases at J; junction bases unmatched: 9.

CDR3 protein: CASSLTGQGVSDTQYF. The CDR3 coding sequence is TGTGCCAGCAGCTTAACGGGACAGGGTGTCTCAGATACGCAGTATTTT. The rearrangement links TRBV5-6 to TRBJ2-3, with TRBD1 matching over 9 bases. Germline assignment: CDR1 SGHDT and CDR2 YYEEEE. V shed 2 bases and J 4 bases; nucleotides not matched to a gene: 8. The CDR3 is made up of 16 amino acids.